This T cell receptor (beta chain) was captured in a study of a mutant IDH1 vaccine in newly diagnosed glioma. Study information: Treated patients had a mean age of about 44 years and an approximately 62% male, around 38% female split.

A word on this clone: What it binds is unknown.

The time point here: week 5, during vaccination. Every single dose of the vaccine, 300 ug of mutant IDH1 20-mer peptide, came with topical imiquimod. CDR3 size: 18 residues. J lost 3 bases, V lost 7 bases, and 19 bases had no gene match. From germline, CDR1 is MNHEY and CDR2 SMNVEV (reference sequence). Clones were read by immunoSEQ multiplex PCR, and TCRdb kept only the in-frame ones, dropping some. The table includes 30,000 to 35,000 clones, around 85% detected once. The chain joins TRBV27 to TRBJ2-3, with 7 bases that match TRBD2. The specimen was PBMCs, collected from a glioma patient whose treatment included an IDH1 peptide vaccine. This TCR was sampled from a man in his thirties or forties with glioma. CDR3 DNA sequence: TGTGCCAGCACTAACGCGAAGGGCGGGGGACCCGCAACAGATACGCAGTATTTT. Translated, it gives CASTNAKGGGPATDTQYF.